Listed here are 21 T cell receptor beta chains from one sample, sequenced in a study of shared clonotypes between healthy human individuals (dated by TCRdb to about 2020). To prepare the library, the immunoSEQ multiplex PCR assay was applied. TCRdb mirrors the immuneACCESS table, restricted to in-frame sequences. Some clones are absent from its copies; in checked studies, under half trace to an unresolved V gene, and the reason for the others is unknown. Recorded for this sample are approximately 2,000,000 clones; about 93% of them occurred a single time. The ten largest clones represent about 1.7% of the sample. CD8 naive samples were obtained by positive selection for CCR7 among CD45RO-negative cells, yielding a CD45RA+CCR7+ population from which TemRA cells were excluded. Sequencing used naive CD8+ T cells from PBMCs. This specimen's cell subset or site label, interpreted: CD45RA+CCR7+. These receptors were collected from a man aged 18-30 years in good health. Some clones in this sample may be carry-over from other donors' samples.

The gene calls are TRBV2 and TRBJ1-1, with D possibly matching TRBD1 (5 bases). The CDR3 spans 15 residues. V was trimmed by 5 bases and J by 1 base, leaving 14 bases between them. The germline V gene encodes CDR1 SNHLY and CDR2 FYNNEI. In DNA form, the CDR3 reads TGTGCCAGCAGTCACCGGAGAGACAGGAACACTGAAGCTTTCTTT. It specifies CASSHRRDRNTEAFF.

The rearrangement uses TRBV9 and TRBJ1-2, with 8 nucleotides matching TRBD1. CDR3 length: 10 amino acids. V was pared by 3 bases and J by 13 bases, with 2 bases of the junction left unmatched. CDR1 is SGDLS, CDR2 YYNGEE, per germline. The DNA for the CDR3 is TGTGCCAGCAGCGGGACAGGGCCCACCTTC. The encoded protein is CASSGTGPTF.

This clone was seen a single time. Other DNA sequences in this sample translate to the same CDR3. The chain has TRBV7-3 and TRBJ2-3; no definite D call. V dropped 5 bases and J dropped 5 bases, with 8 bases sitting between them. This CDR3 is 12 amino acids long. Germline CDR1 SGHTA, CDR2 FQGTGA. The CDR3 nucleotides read TGTGCCAGCAGCCGCGTAGGAGATACGCAGTATTTT. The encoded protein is CASSRVGDTQYF.

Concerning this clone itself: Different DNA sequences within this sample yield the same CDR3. Here the CDR3 reads CASSLDRDQPQHF. The DNA of the CDR3 is TGTGCCAGCAGCCTCGACAGAGATCAGCCCCAGCATTTT. The chain joins TRBV7-9 to TRBJ1-5, with D possibly matching TRBD1 (5 bases). The CDR3 contains 13 residues. Germline V gene lookup returns CDR1 SEHNR and CDR2 FQNEAQ (reference sequence). The V end lost 5 bases, the J end lost 5 bases, and 10 bases lay between the germline ends.

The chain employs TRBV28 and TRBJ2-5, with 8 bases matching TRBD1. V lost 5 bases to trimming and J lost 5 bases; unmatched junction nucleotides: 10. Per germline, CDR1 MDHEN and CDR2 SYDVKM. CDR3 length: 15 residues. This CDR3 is CASSRQGMLGETQYF. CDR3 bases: TGTGCCAGCAGTCGACAGGGGATGCTCGGCGAGACCCAGTACTTC.

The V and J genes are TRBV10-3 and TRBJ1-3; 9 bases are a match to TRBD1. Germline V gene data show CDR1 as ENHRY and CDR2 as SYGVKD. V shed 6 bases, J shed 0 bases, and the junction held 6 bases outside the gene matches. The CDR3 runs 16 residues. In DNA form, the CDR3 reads TGTGCCATCAGCCCTGGACAGGGGAGCTCTGGAAACACCATATATTTT. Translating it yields CAISPGQGSSGNTIYF.

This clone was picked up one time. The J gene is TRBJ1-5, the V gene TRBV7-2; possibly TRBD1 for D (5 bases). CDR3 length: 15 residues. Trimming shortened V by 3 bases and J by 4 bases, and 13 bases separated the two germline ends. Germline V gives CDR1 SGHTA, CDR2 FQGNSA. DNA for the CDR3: TGTGCCAGCAGCTTTTTTGCGCAGGGTAATCAGCCCCAGCATTTT. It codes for CASSFFAQGNQPQHF. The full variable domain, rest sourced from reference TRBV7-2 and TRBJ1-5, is GAGVSQSPSNKVTEKGKDVELRCDPISGHTALYWYRQSLGQGLEFLIYFQGNSAPDKSGLPSDRFSAERTGGSVSTLTIQRTQQEDSAVYLCASSFFAQGNQPQHFGDGTRLSIL.

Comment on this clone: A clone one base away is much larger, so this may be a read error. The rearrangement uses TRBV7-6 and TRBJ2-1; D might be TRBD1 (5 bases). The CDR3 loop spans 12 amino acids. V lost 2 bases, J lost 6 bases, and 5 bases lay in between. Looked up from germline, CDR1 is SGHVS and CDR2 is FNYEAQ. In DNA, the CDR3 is TGTGCCAGCAGCTTAAGGGGCAATGAGCAGTTCTTC. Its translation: CASSLRGNEQFF.

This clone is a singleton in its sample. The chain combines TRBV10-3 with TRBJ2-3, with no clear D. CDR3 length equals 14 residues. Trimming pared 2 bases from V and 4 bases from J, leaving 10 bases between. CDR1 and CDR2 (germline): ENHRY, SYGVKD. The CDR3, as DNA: TGTGCCATCAGTGAGGATGGAAGCGCAGATACGCAGTATTTT. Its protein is CAISEDGSADTQYF.

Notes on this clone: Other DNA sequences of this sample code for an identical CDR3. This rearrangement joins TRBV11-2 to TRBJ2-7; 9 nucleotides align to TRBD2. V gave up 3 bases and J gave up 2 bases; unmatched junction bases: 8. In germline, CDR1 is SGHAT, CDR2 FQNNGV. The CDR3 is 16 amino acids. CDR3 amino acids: CASSLATSGRAYEQYF. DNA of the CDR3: TGTGCCAGCAGCTTGGCCACTAGCGGGCGAGCCTACGAGCAGTACTTC.

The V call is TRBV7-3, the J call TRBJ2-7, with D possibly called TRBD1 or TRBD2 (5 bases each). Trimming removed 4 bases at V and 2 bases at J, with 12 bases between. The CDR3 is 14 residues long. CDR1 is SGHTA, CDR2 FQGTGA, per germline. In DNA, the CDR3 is TGTGCCAGCAGCTGGGGACCGCCGACCTACGAGCAGTACTTC. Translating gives CASSWGPPTYEQYF.

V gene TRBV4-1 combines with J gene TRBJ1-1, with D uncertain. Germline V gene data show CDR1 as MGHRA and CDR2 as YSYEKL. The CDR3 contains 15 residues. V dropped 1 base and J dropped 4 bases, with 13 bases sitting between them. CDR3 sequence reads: CASSQVDGGGTEAFF. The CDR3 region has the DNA TGCGCCAGCAGCCAAGTGGACGGAGGAGGCACTGAAGCTTTCTTT.

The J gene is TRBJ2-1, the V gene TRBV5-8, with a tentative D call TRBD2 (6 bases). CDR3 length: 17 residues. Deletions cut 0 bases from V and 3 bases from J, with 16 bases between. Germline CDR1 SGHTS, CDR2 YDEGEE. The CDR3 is CASSLGRGGILYNEQFF. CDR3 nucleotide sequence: TGTGCCAGCAGCTTGGGACGGGGCGGGATCCTCTACAATGAGCAGTTCTTC.

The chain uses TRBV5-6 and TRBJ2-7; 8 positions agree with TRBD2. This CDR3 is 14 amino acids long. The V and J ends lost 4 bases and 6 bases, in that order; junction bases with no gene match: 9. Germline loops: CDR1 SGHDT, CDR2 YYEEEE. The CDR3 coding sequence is TGTGCCAGCAGCCCCCCGGGAGGGCTAGGCGAGCAGTACTTC. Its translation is CASSPPGGLGEQYF. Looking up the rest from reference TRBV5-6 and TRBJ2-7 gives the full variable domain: DAGVTQSPTHLIKTRGQQVTLRCSPKSGHDTVSWYQQALGQGPQFIFQYYEEEERQRGNFPDRFSGHQFPNYSSELNVNALLLGDSALYLCASSPPGGLGEQYFGPGTRLTVT.

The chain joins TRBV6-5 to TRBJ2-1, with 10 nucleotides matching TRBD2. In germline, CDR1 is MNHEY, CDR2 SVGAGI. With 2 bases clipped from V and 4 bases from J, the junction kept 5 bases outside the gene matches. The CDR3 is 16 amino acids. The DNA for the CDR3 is TGTGCCAGCAGTTACATTGCTAGCGGGAGTTACAATGAGCAGTTCTTC. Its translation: CASSYIASGSYNEQFF.

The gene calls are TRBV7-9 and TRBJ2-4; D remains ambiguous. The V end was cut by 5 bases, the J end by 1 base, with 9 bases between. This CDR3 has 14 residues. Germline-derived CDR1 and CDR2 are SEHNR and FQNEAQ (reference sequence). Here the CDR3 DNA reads TGTGCCAGCAGCGCCCTGACGGCCAAAAACATTCAGTACTTC. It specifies CASSALTAKNIQYF.

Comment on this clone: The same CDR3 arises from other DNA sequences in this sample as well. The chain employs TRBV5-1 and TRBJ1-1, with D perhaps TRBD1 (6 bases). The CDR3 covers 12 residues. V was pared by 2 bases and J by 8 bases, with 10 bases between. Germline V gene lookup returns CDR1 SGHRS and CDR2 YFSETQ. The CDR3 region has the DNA TGCGCCAGCAGCTTCCAGGGGACCGAAGCTTTCTTT. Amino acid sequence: CASSFQGTEAFF.

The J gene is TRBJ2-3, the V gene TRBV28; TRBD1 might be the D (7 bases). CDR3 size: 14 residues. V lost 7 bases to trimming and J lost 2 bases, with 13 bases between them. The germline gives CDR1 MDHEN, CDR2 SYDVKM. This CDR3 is CASIQGGLTDTQYF. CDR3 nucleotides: TGTGCCAGCATCCAGGGGGGCCTCACAGATACGCAGTATTTT.

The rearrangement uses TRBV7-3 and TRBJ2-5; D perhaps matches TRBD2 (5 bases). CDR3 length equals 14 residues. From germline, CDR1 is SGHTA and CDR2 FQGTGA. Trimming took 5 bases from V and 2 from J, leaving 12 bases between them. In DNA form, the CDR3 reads TGTGCCAGCAGCCCTACTGGGAGTCAAGAGACCCAGTACTTC. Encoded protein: CASSPTGSQETQYF.

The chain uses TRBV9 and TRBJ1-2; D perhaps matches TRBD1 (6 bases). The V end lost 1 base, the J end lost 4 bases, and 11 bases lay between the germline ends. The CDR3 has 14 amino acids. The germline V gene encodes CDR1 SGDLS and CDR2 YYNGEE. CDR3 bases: TGTGCCAGCAGCGTACCCGGACAGTCCTATGGCTACACCTTC. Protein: CASSVPGQSYGYTF.

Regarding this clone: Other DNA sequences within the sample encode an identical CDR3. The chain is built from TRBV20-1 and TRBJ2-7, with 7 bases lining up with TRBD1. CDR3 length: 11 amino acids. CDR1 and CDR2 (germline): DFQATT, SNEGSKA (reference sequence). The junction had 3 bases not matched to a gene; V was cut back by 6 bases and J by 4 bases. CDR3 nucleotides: TGCAGTGCCGGGACAGCATACGAGCAGTACTTC. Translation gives CSAGTAYEQYF.